This T cell receptor (beta chain) was captured in a study of CD8+CD57+ T cells in acquired aplastic anemia. About the research overall: On average, sorted CD4+ and CD8+ cells gave 3.2 ug of DNA.

CDR3 length: 13 residues. The germline CDR1 and CDR2 sequences are LNHDA and SQIVND (reference sequence). The V and J ends lost 1 base and 2 bases respectively, with 5 bases between them. Those patients picked for sequencing had displayed CD8+CD57+ cell expansion on flow cytometry. The diagnosis in all patients was severe acquired aplastic anemia. This clonotype was observed a few times. TCR beta VDJ and CDR3 profiling used genomic DNA as template. Each CDR3 protein is one row after TCRdb ran MiXCR on the reads. The sample yields about 41,000 distinct CDR3 sequences, about 60% seen once. This chain joins TRBV19 and TRBJ1-2, with D uncertain. The TCR sequence derives from a human donor with aplastic anemia. Material: sorted CD4+, CD8+, or CD8+CD57+ T cells (not recorded which) from PBMCs. CDR3 protein: CASSIGANYGYTF. The DNA for the CDR3 is TGTGCCAGTAGTATAGGGGCGAACTATGGCTACACCTTC.